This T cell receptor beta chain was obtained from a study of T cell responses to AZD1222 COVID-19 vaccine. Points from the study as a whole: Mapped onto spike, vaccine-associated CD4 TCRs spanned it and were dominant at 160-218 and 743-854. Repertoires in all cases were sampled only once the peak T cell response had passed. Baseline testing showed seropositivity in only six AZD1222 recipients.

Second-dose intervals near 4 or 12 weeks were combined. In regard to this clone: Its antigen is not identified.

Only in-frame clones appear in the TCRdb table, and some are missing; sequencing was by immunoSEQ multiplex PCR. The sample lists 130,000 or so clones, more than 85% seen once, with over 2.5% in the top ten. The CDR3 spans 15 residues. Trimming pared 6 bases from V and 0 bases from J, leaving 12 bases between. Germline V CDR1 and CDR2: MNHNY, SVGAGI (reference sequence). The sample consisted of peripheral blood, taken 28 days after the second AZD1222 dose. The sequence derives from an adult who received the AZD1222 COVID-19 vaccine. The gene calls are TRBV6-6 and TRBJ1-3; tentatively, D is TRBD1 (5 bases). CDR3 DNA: TGTGCCAGCAGATCCCCGGGGCCCTCTGGAAACACCATATATTTT. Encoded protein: CASRSPGPSGNTIYF.